The clone carrying this T cell receptor beta chain was counted a single time. Its antigen is currently unknown. The CDR3 spans 15 residues. CDR1 and CDR2 (germline): MNHEY, SMNVEV (reference sequence). The ends were cut back, 2 bases at V and 2 bases at J, with 9 bases in the middle. This PCR relied on a set of 60 Vbeta primers and 13 Jbeta primers. The assay was immunoSEQ multiplex PCR, and TCRdb's table has in-frame clones only and misses some. The sample holds some 140,000 clones, 60% to 80% seen once. These data come from a study of cytomegalovirus exposure and HLA in healthy donors. Study-level findings and limits: The study listed roughly 160 cytomegalovirus-associated TCR beta chains.

The receptor comes from a man aged 18 to 29 in good health and CMV-seronegative. Sequencing input: PBMCs. The rearrangement uses TRBV27 and TRBJ2-2, with D perhaps TRBD1 (5 bases). Here the CDR3 reads CASSLVWGNTGELFF. CDR3 DNA sequence: TGTGCCAGCAGTTTAGTCTGGGGCAACACCGGGGAGCTGTTTTTT.